The clone carrying this T cell receptor (beta chain) was counted many times. What it binds is not known. The data were taken from a study of CD8 T cells in ankylosing spondylitis. In TCRdb, the 5' RACE reads were re-called with MiXCR into one record per CDR3 protein. Of 200,000 to 300,000 distinct CDR3 sequences listed, less than 9.5% are singletons. Trimming took off 1 base at V and 7 bases at J, with 8 bases between the two ends. CDR3 size: 14 residues. Study-wide results and caveats: Within matched ankylosing spondylitis synovial fluid, disease-linked clones were reportedly significantly enriched. In ankylosing spondylitis blood, a motif of roughly eight highly homologous TCR beta variants appeared characteristic.

Sequencing was done on a sample of blood, either unsorted or a sorted T cell fraction (not recorded which). The chain employs TRBV12-3 or TRBV12-4 and TRBJ1-6; a weak D match, TRBD1 (5 bases). The TCR originated in a female donor with ankylosing spondylitis or in good health (not recorded which). CDR3 sequence: CASSLGQGNSPLHF. In DNA form, the CDR3 reads TGTGCCAGCAGTTTAGGGCAGGGAAATTCACCCCTCCACTTT.